The sequence of this TCR beta chain was determined in a study of T cells after yellow fever vaccination. Study overall: Low-cell-number fractions underwent preparation using SMART-Seq v4 Ultra Low Input. Study results and limitations: The presence of abundant clonotypes contaminating from the bulk population was possible in FACS-sorted repertoires.

TCRdb re-analysed the 5' RACE reads in MiXCR, keeping a single row per CDR3 protein. The sample contains around 250,000 distinct CDR3 sequences, 6.9% of which appear only once. Germline CDR1 reads MNHEY; CDR2 reads SMNVEV (reference sequence). The V and J ends lost 6 bases and 0 bases respectively, with 15 bases between them. The CDR3 length is 16 residues. In regard to this clonotype: Its antigen is still unknown.

The source is a man aged 25-40 years who received the YFV17D yellow fever vaccine. The material was CD4+ T cells sorted from PBMCs, obtained 15 days after the yellow fever booster vaccination. J is TRBJ2-1 and V is TRBV27; D not resolved. CDR3 sequence: CASSLRSPYSYNEQFF. The CDR3 DNA is TGTGCCAGCAGCCTACGGTCCCCCTACTCCTACAATGAGCAGTTCTTC.